This TCR beta chain originates from a study of cytomegalovirus exposure and HLA in healthy donors. This clone was recorded only once. The antigen remains unidentified. Each donor was healthy, and each was a bone marrow donor. This CDR3 spans 8 amino acids. CDR1 is MNHNS and CDR2 is SASEGT in the germline V gene. Trimming shortened V by 5 bases and J by 14 bases, and 6 bases separated the two germline ends. Both 60 Vbeta primers and 13 Jbeta primers went into the PCR. The protocol was immunoSEQ multiplex PCR, while the TCRdb copy is restricted to in-frame clones and leaves out a portion. Altogether about 160,000 clones are present, 80% being singletons, with the ten largest covering around 4.5%. Findings of the study overall: Specificity for CMV antigens was confirmed in vitro for three of the CMV-associated chains. Earlier results showed most TCR beta V segments being productive about 90% or about 30% of the time. Association of some 18,000 TCR beta sequences with HLA alleles was found at 0.05 false discovery rate in a later analysis.

This clonotype was obtained from a man aged 30 to 39 in good health and CMV-seronegative. The chain couples TRBV6-1 to TRBJ1-2; D not resolved. Sequences were obtained from PBMCs. CDR3 nucleotides: TGTGCCAGCAGTCTATATACCTTC. Protein: CASSLYTF.